These 11 T cell receptor beta chains were all obtained from the same sample, sequenced in a study of tumor-infiltrating lymphocytes in primary liver carcinoma (dated by TCRdb to about 2017). RNA from unsorted whole blood was extracted with TRIzol reagent, and germline DNA was obtained with the DNeasy Blood & Tissue kit. Instrument used: Illumina HiSeq 2500. A constant-region primer and ProtoScript II reverse transcriptase were used to reverse-transcribe TCRbeta-specific cDNA from roughly 500 ng total RNA. The TCRbeta libraries were prepared through three rounds of nested multiplex PCR following a slightly modified ARM-PCR procedure. Multiplex TRBV1-TRBV30 forward primers and a Cbeta reverse primer were used in the first two PCR rounds, each of which was run for around 10 cycles. The public reads were reanalyzed by TCRdb: fastp trimming at Q25, MiXCR alignment, in-frame beta chains only. Rows with a matching CDR3 protein are joined into one entry that keeps the most common DNA and genes. For this sample there are 310,000 or so distinct CDR3 sequences; about 50% appear just once. About 15% of the sample goes to the ten largest clones.

Input material: peripheral blood. These receptor sequences come from a woman in her thirties with primary liver carcinoma and hepatitis B virus infection.

This clonotype was found many times. The J gene is TRBJ2-3, the V gene TRBV4-2, with D possibly being TRBD1 (6 bases). Germline V gives CDR1 LGHNA, CDR2 YNFKEQ. V lost 1 base to trimming and J lost 2 bases, with 7 bases between them. There are 14 residues in the CDR3. CDR3 protein: CASSQGQATDTQYF. CDR3 bases: TGTGCCAGCAGCCAAGGACAGGCCACAGATACGCAGTATTTT.

On this clonotype itself: A much bigger clone sits one base away, suggesting this may be a read error. V and J are TRBV5-1 and TRBJ2-7, with D unclear. V lost 6 bases and J lost 2, with 15 bases in between. Looked up from germline, CDR1 is SGHRS and CDR2 is YFSETQ. The CDR3 has 14 amino acids. CDR3: CASNEPSETYEQYF. For the CDR3, the DNA is TGCGCCAGCAACGAGCCGTCCGAGACCTACGAGCAGTACTTC.

This clonotype was found a few times. The gene calls are TRBV5-5 and TRBJ2-7; D may correspond to TRBD1 or TRBD2 (5 bases each). Germline CDR1 reads SGHKS; CDR2 reads YYEKEE (reference sequence). Trimming took 4 bases from V and 3 from J, leaving 14 bases between them. This CDR3 has 14 residues. CDR3 bases: TGTGCCAGCAGCGGGGACCGGGGCGGCTACGAGCAGTACTTC. This encodes CASSGDRGGYEQYF.

This clonotype has just a few counts. V gene TRBV12-5 combines with J gene TRBJ2-3; D not certain. The germline CDR1 and CDR2 sequences are LGHNT and FRNRAP. The V gene lost 2 bases and the J gene lost 6 bases, with 12 bases spanning the gap. The CDR3 length is 14 residues. CDR3 nucleotide sequence: TGTGCTAGTGGTTTGACCCCCTTGAGTGATACGCAGTATTTT. It translates to CASGLTPLSDTQYF.

This clonotype was recorded only once. One base away lies a much larger clone, so this may be a sequencing read error. This likely comes from a read error, as the CDR3 has no conserved phenylalanine or tryptophan at its end. The chain carries TRBV6-2 or TRBV6-3 and TRBJ2-5; D gene uncertain. Germline assignment: CDR1 MNHEY and CDR2 SVGEGT. This CDR3 contains 13 residues. V was cut by 6 bases and J by 3 bases, with 11 bases left in between. Here the CDR3 DNA reads TGTGCCAGCAGCTCCATGGAAGAAGAGACCCAGTACATC. Translation: CASSSMEEETQYI.

A word on this clonotype: A much larger clone is a single base away; this may be a read error. The V and J genes are TRBV12-3 or TRBV12-4 and TRBJ2-5; 7 positions agree with TRBD1. The CDR3 is 15 residues long. The CDR3 DNA reads TGTGCCAGCAGACGGACCGGGACAGATCAAGAGTCCCAGTACTTC. Residues: CASRRTGTDQESQYF.

The rearrangement joins TRBV11-2 to TRBJ2-5; D might be TRBD1 (5 bases). Germline CDR1 and CDR2: SGHAT and FQNNGV. Deletions cut 11 bases from V and 1 base from J, with 17 bases between. CDR3 length: 14 residues. The CDR3 bases are TGTGCCGACAGCTTCAGAGAATTCCAAGAGACCCAGTACTTC. Amino acids: CADSFREFQETQYF.

The rearrangement joins TRBV11-3 to TRBJ2-1, with D possibly matching TRBD1 (5 bases). V was trimmed by 3 bases and J by 12 bases, leaving 12 bases between them. This CDR3 has 12 amino acids. Germline V gene sequence: CDR1 SGHNT, CDR2 YENEEA. CDR3 sequence: CASSFDSQGQFF. The CDR3 nucleotides are TGTGCCAGCAGCTTCGACAGCCAAGGGCAGTTCTTC.

In the case of this clonotype: Its ends do not fully match the called genes, so a read error is possible. The genes are TRBV11-2 and TRBJ1-5, with a weak D call TRBD1 (5 bases). This CDR3 comprises 16 residues. The germline CDR1 and CDR2 sequences are SGHAT and FQNNGV. CDR3: CASSLDPGVSNQPQLF. The CDR3 region has the DNA TGTGCCAGCAGCTTGGATCCGGGGGTTAGCAATCAGCCCCAGCTTTTT. Complete variable domain (other parts from reference TRBV11-2 and TRBJ1-5): EAGVAQSPRYKIIEKRQSVAFWCNPISGHATLYWYQQILGQGPKLLIQFQNNGVVDDSQLPKDRFSAERLKGVDSTLKIQPAKLEDSAVYLCASSLDPGVSNQPQLFGDGTRLSIL.

This chain links TRBV7-9 with TRBJ1-4, with D unclear. With 3 bases removed from V and 8 bases from J, the gap between germline ends came to 7 bases. This CDR3 has 12 amino acids. Looked up from germline, CDR1 is SEHNR and CDR2 is FQNEAQ (reference sequence). DNA for the CDR3: TGTGCCAGCAGCTTTCATGAGGAAAAACTGTTTTTT. As protein: CASSFHEEKLFF.

Of note for this clonotype: A much larger clone sits a single nucleotide away, making a read error possible. V usage is TRBV12-3 or TRBV12-4 and J usage is TRBJ1-1, with a weak D call TRBD1 (6 bases). The CDR3 is 15 amino acids. The ends were cut back, 6 bases at V and 0 bases at J, with 14 bases in the middle. The CDR3 DNA sequence: TGTGCCAGCAGACGTCGGACAGTTCTGAACACTGAAGCTTTCTTT. Its translation is CASRRRTVLNTEAFF.